A selection of T cell receptor beta chains follows, all from one sample in a study of T cell responses to AZD1222 COVID-19 vaccine. Sequencing was performed with immunoSEQ multiplex PCR; in TCRdb, only in-frame clones are kept and a portion is missing. Of roughly 150,000 clones listed, roughly 90% are singletons. The sample here was peripheral blood, taken on day 0 of AZD1222 vaccination. The source of these receptors is an adult in good health. Each CDR3 is given with its conserved first and last residue. Fields, in order: D gene, J gene, clone size, V gene, CDR3 DNA, CDR3 protein. The D gene is left open where the match is weak. Size values are once, few and many counts, or a class for expanded clones, and some rows have none.

TRBD2 TRBJ2-3 NA TRBV19 TGTGCCAGTAGTATGGGACAGAGTTTGACTAGCGGGCTGGATACGCAGTATTTT CASSMGQSLTSGLDTQYF
NA TRBJ1-6 once TRBV30 TGTGCCTGGAGTGTCGGCAGCGATAATTCACCCCTCCACTTT CAWSVGSDNSPLHF
NA TRBJ1-6 NA TRBV18 TGTGCCAGCTCACCCTCTATCGACAGGAATTCACCCCTCCACTTT CASSPSIDRNSPLHF
NA TRBJ2-1 NA TRBV7-2 TGTGCCAGCAGCGCCCCCTCGAGGCGGGATGAGCAGTTCTTC CASSAPSRRDEQFF
NA TRBJ2-7 NA TRBV29-1 TGCAGCGTTGATGGGGGGCCCTACGAGCAGTACTTC CSVDGGPYEQYF
TRBD2 TRBJ2-7 NA TRBV3-1/TRBV3-2 TGTGCCAGCAGCCTAAGGGGGTGCGGGAGGCCCTTCGTCGTCCACGAGCAGTACTTC CASSLRGCGRPFVVHEQYF
TRBD2 TRBJ2-1 NA TRBV6-4 TGTGCCAGCAGTCTCGCGGGAGGGCCGGCCTATGAGCAGTTCTTC CASSLAGGPAYEQFF
NA TRBJ1-2 NA TRBV27 TGTGCCAGCAGTTTGTCGACAGCAAACTATGGCTACACCTTC CASSLSTANYGYTF
NA TRBJ1-1 NA TRBV6-5 TGTGCCAGCAGCCTCCGGGCCGGGGGGACTGAAGCTTTCTTT CASSLRAGGTEAFF
NA TRBJ2-7 NA TRBV20-1 TGCAGTGCTAGTCCCCTAGGAGCGGGCTGGGGCGAGCAGTACTTC CSASPLGAGWGEQYF
NA TRBJ1-1 NA TRBV11-2 TGTGCCAGCAGCTTAGATCATGGCAGGGACACTGAAGCTTTCTTT CASSLDHGRDTEAFF